Sequencing of this T cell receptor (beta chain) was carried out in a study of PD-1 blockade in classical Hodgkin lymphoma. Study-level points and caveats: CD4+ TCR diversity climbed significantly by C4D1, unlike CD8+ TCR diversity. The study reported lower baseline TCR diversity in newly diagnosed patients than in healthy donors. Those achieving complete response showed baseline diversity like newly diagnosed patients.

TCRdb's table, derived via immunoSEQ multiplex PCR, lists solely in-frame clones and lacks some. The sample carries about 29,000 clones, over 75% recorded once. Each and every patient relapsed after autologous stem cell transplantation, and patients got differing brentuximab vedotin exposure. Magnetic depletion of unwanted cells isolated CD4+ T cells from thawed PBMCs. Regarding this clone: As yet, its antigen is unknown.

The sequence was collected from a human donor with classical Hodgkin lymphoma. The material was CD4+ T cells from blood, obtained at baseline.

In DNA, the CDR3 is TGTGCCTACACGGGACAGGGGGCAAGAAACACCATATATTTT. This encodes CAYTGQGARNTIYF. The chain couples TRBV30 to TRBJ1-3; 12 bases align to TRBD1. The CDR3 spans 14 residues. Germline V gene lookup returns CDR1 GTSNPN and CDR2 SVGIG (reference sequence). Unmatched junction bases numbered 6, after V lost 7 bases and J lost 5 bases.